Listed below are T cell receptor beta chains from one sample, sequenced in a study of cytomegalovirus exposure and HLA in healthy donors. Here immunoSEQ multiplex PCR was the method, and the copy in TCRdb shows in-frame clones only, minus some. Among about 98,000 clones listed, about 90% were seen once. Sequencing was carried out using PBMCs. The origin of the receptors is a man younger than 35 in good health and CMV-seropositive. CDR3s leave out the opening cysteine and the closing phenylalanine or tryptophan. Each record gives: V gene, CDR3 length, clone size, CDR3 protein. For some rows the clone size is stated as once, few or many, or as a class when expanded; others skip it.

TRBV4-3,13,.,ASSQERDYINEQF
TRBV9,14,.,ASGSGGAAPTYEQY
TRBV9,14,once,ASSVESTRLVNEQF
TRBV11-3,15,.,ASSSSWDRTNTGELF
TRBV10-3,12,.,AIRKQGAPGELF
TRBV12-1,13,.,ASSFAWGAGNTIY
TRBV15,13,.,ATSREGRESQPQH
TRBV5-4,14,.,ASSSRGTVLSYEQY
TRBV4-2,15,.,ASSQAQGQGAYYEQY
TRBV7-2,13,.,ASSLAPLVSGELF
TRBV10-3,10,few,AISRDRANPY
TRBV5-4,13,.,ASSGGWGSSYEQY
TRBV9,14,.,ASSVGKTRGFGELF
TRBV4-2,15,few,ASSQVPGRFRGETQY
TRBV6-1,13,.,ASSEFGTAEAGYT
TRBV2,11,.,ASRPDSTDTQY
TRBV28,12,.,ASSGQGRHQPQH
TRBV6-5,11,.,AGEEAEHTEAF
TRBV2,11,few,ASSSTGTAKLF
TRBV9,14,once,ASSEGLAGTPGTQY
TRBV18,13,few,ASSPVLAAADTQY
TRBV7-2,13,.,ASSLSGSSYNEQF
TRBV9,14,.,ASSVEDGRASYEQF
TRBV6-6,13,.,ASSYGTGTSETQY
TRBV18,14,.,ASSPPGGPYTDTQY
TRBV19,11,.,ASSRDSFPEQY
TRBV23-1,11,.,ASSHPGQNKQF
TRBV6-6,10,few,ASMGADDEQF
TRBV11-3,13,.,ASGTSGSNTGELF
TRBV5-4,13,.,ASSNSGRAEDTQY